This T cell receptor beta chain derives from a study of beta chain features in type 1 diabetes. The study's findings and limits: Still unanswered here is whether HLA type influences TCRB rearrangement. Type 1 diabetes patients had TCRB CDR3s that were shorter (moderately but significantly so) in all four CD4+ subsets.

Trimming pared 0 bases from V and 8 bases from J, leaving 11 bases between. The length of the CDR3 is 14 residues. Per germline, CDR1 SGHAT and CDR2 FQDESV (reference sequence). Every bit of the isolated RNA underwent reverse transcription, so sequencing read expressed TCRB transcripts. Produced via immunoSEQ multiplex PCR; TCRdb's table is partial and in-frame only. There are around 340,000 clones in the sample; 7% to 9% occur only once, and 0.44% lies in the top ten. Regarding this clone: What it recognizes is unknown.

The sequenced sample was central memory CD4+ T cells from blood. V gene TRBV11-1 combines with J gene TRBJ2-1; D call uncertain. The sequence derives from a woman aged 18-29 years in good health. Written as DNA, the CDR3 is TGTGCCAGCAGCTTAGCGCCGGCAAGCGATGAGCAGTTCTTC. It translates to CASSLAPASDEQFF.